Each of the 29 T cell receptor beta chains below was sequenced from the same sample in a study of beta chain features in type 1 diabetes. Findings and caveats of the study: For Type 1 diabetes patients, all four CD4+ subsets carried TCRB CDR3s that were moderately but significantly shorter.

Their recognized antigens are unknown. Every isolated RNA sample was fully reverse transcribed, so sequencing captured expressed TCRB transcripts. Using immunoSEQ multiplex PCR, the repertoire was profiled, and TCRdb retains in-frame clones only, with some absent. The data hold 230,000 or so clones, with 16% observed a single time. Sample: naive CD4+ T cells from blood. The receptor set was obtained from a man aged 30 to 39 with type 1 diabetes.

This clone was seen a handful of times. V gene TRBV18 combines with J gene TRBJ1-2; D call uncertain. The V and J ends lost 0 bases and 6 bases respectively, with 5 bases between them. This CDR3 spans 12 amino acids. Germline lookup yields CDR1 KGHSH and CDR2 LQKENI. The CDR3 nucleotides are TGTGCCAGCTCACCACCGCAGAATGGCTACACCTTC. Protein sequence: CASSPPQNGYTF.

The chain has TRBV29-1 and TRBJ2-5; TRBD1 matches at 11 bases. Germline-derived CDR1 and CDR2 are SQVTM and ANQGSEA. The junction had 9 bases not matched to a gene; V was cut back by 4 bases and J by 5 bases. This CDR3 contains 15 residues. This CDR3 reads CSVAADRGRRETQYF. In DNA, the CDR3 is TGCAGCGTTGCCGCGGACAGGGGGCGCAGGGAGACCCAGTACTTC.

V and J are TRBV5-1 and TRBJ2-5, with D maybe TRBD1 (6 bases). This CDR3 is built from 13 residues. Trimming took off 4 bases at V and 6 bases at J, with 13 bases between the two ends. Germline loops: CDR1 SGHRS, CDR2 YFSETQ. CDR3 in amino acids: CASSLQGEQTQYF. In DNA form, the CDR3 reads TGCGCCAGCAGCCTACAGGGAGAACAGACCCAGTACTTC.

The chain uses TRBV4-1 and TRBJ2-1; 11 positions match TRBD2. This CDR3 contains 17 residues. Looked up from germline, CDR1 is MGHRA and CDR2 is YSYEKL. Losses at the gene ends were 4 bases for V and 0 bases for J; bases not matched to a gene: 5. DNA of the CDR3: TGCGCCAGCAGCCGACTGACTAGCGGGGTCTCCTACAATGAGCAGTTCTTC. It specifies CASSRLTSGVSYNEQFF.

This clone has only a few counts. One end of the junction fails to match germline, which may point to a read error. V gene TRBV7-2 combines with J gene TRBJ2-1; D might be TRBD2 (5 bases). CDR3 length equals 13 residues. Germline V lookup: CDR1 SGHTA, CDR2 FQGNSA. The CDR3 spells CASTQTSSLWRVF. CDR3 coding DNA: TGTGCCAGCACTCAAACTTCTAGCTTGTGGAGAGTCTTC.

The V gene is TRBV19, the J gene TRBJ2-5; no firm D call. Trimming removed 5 bases at V and 1 base at J, with 14 bases between. This CDR3 spans 15 amino acids. The germline CDR1 and CDR2 sequences are LNHDA and SQIVND (reference sequence). CDR3 residues: CASSPRSRSQETQYF. Written as DNA, the CDR3 is TGTGCCAGTAGTCCGCGAAGTCGATCCCAAGAGACCCAGTACTTC.

V usage is TRBV2 and J usage is TRBJ2-7; D is perhaps TRBD1 (7 bases). Germline V gene sequence: CDR1 SNHLY, CDR2 FYNNEI. The length of the CDR3 is 13 residues. Trimming pared 4 bases from V and 7 bases from J, leaving 14 bases between. This CDR3 is CASSAQGRWEQYF. The DNA for the CDR3 is TGTGCCAGCAGTGCACAGGGGAGGTGGGAGCAGTACTTC.

Comments on this clone: This specimen includes other DNA sequences encoding the same CDR3. V gene TRBV19 combines with J gene TRBJ2-1; 13 bases line up with TRBD2. Trimming cost V 6 bases and J 0 bases; bases outside gene matches: 2. This CDR3 is built from 16 residues. Germline CDR1 and CDR2: LNHDA and SQIVND (reference sequence). The CDR3 coding sequence is TGTGCCAGTAGGGGACTAGCGGGAAGCTCCTACAATGAGCAGTTCTTC. Translated, it gives CASRGLAGSSYNEQFF.

This clone was detected a few times. The chain joins TRBV6-5 to TRBJ2-4; the match to TRBD1 covers 9 bases. Germline trimming cut 6 bases from V and 8 bases from J; bases unmatched to any gene: 8. CDR3 length: 14 residues. Germline V CDR1 and CDR2: MNHEY, SVGAGI. CDR3 nucleotide sequence: TGTGCCAGCAGCGAAGGACAGGGGAGGGACATTCAGTACTTC. It encodes CASSEGQGRDIQYF.

The chain uses TRBV7-2 and TRBJ2-1; the D gene is possibly TRBD2 (5 bases). CDR1 is SGHTA, CDR2 FQGNSA, per germline. V dropped 1 base and J dropped 5 bases, with 12 bases sitting between them. The CDR3 loop spans 15 amino acids. The CDR3 protein is CASSLVIGADNEQFF. As DNA, the CDR3 is TGTGCCAGCAGCTTAGTAATCGGAGCGGACAATGAGCAGTTCTTC.

The V and J genes are TRBV5-1 and TRBJ2-2; D is unclear. The CDR3 is made up of 15 amino acids. Trimming pared 0 bases from V and 5 bases from J, leaving 11 bases between. Germline V CDR1 and CDR2: SGHRS, YFSETQ. In DNA, the CDR3 is TGCGCCAGCAGCTTGGGAGTCCTTGGGACCGGGGAGCTGTTTTTT. Amino acids: CASSLGVLGTGELFF.

There are a few counts of this clone. The CDR3 DNA sequence: TGTGCCTGGAGCCCGACAGGGAGAATTGGAAACACCATATATTTT. Translation gives CAWSPTGRIGNTIYF. The chain combines TRBV30 with TRBJ1-3; 7 bases fit TRBD1. This CDR3 has 15 residues. V was pared by 3 bases and J by 3 bases, with 8 bases of the junction left unmatched. Germline assignment: CDR1 GTSNPN and CDR2 SVGIG (reference sequence).

The chain joins TRBV2 to TRBJ2-5, with D hard to call. Looked up from germline, CDR1 is SNHLY and CDR2 is FYNNEI. V was cut by 4 bases and J by 2 bases, with 5 bases left in between. The CDR3 covers 12 residues. This CDR3 is CASSGIQETQYF. The CDR3 DNA sequence: TGTGCCAGCAGTGGGATTCAAGAGACCCAGTACTTC.

This clone was seen a handful of times. CDR3 region: CASSPTGYEQYF. The CDR3 nucleotides read TGTGCCAGCAGCCCGACCGGCTACGAGCAGTACTTC. The rearrangement joins TRBV11-1 to TRBJ2-7; D unclear. The CDR3 is 12 amino acids. V lost 5 bases and J 3 bases, leaving 8 bases between the germline ends. The germline V gene encodes CDR1 SGHAT and CDR2 FQDESV (reference sequence).

This clone has a handful of counts. This chain connects TRBV4-1 to TRBJ2-3, with 8 bases aligning to TRBD1. V trimming: 2 bases; J trimming: 8 bases; junction bases outside the gene matches: 12. The germline CDR1 and CDR2 sequences are MGHRA and YSYEKL. The CDR3 runs 16 residues. CDR3 protein: CASSQSSGGQAGTQYF. The CDR3 nucleotides are TGCGCCAGCAGCCAAAGTTCAGGGGGACAGGCGGGTACGCAGTATTTT.

This rearrangement joins TRBV7-9 to TRBJ2-7; D possibly corresponds to TRBD2 (6 bases). The CDR3 loop spans 13 amino acids. Germline-derived CDR1 and CDR2 are SEHNR and FQNEAQ (reference sequence). V was shortened by 5 bases and J by 6 bases, with 14 bases between the two germline ends. CDR3 in DNA: TGTGCCAGCAGCCCCCAGGAGGGAAGCGAGCAGTACTTC. It specifies CASSPQEGSEQYF.

The chain employs TRBV15 and TRBJ2-1; tentatively, D is TRBD1 or TRBD2 (5 bases each). The germline CDR1 and CDR2 sequences are LNHNV and YYDKDF (reference sequence). This CDR3 has 15 residues. The V end lost 4 bases, the J end lost 8 bases, and 18 bases lay between the germline ends. The chain's CDR3 is CATSIDSRGWDEQFF. Here the CDR3 DNA reads TGTGCCACCAGCATCGATTCCCGGGGCTGGGATGAGCAGTTCTTC.

The chain links TRBV5-1 to TRBJ2-3; no clear D. Per germline, CDR1 SGHRS and CDR2 YFSETQ. V was clipped by 0 bases and J by 6 bases, with 20 bases between them. There are 17 residues in the CDR3. CDR3 region: CASSLVPSGGGPDTQYF. CDR3 in DNA: TGCGCCAGCAGCTTGGTTCCCTCGGGTGGCGGCCCGGATACGCAGTATTTT.

The CDR3 loop is CASSFNRGDTQYF. The CDR3 DNA sequence: TGTGCCAGCAGTTTTAACAGGGGGGATACGCAGTATTTT. This chain links TRBV27 with TRBJ2-3, with 8 bases fitting TRBD1. Germline CDR1 and CDR2: MNHEY and SMNVEV (reference sequence). The length of the CDR3 is 13 residues. The ends lost 3 bases at V and 6 bases at J; junction bases unmatched: 2.

This clone was detected only a few times. The chain uses TRBV28 and TRBJ2-4; the match to TRBD1 covers 8 bases. CDR3 size: 16 residues. V shed 1 base, J shed 6 bases, and the junction held 8 bases outside the gene matches. Germline CDR1 MDHEN, CDR2 SYDVKM. The CDR3 loop is CASSLYRRGHGNIQYF. The DNA for the CDR3 is TGTGCCAGCAGTTTATACCGCAGGGGGCATGGAAACATTCAGTACTTC. The entire variable domain, with the rest obtained from reference TRBV28 and TRBJ2-4, is as follows: DVKVTQSSRYLVKRTGEKVFLECVQDMDHENMFWYRQDPGLGLRLIYFSYDVKMKEKGDIPEGYSVSREKKERFSLILESASTNQTSMYLCASSLYRRGHGNIQYFGAGTRLSVL.

This chain links TRBV5-1 with TRBJ1-5; tentative D call: TRBD1 (6 bases). CDR3 length equals 15 residues. Trimming cost V 2 bases and J 3 bases, with 12 bases left between them. Germline V gene sequence: CDR1 SGHRS, CDR2 YFSETQ. The CDR3 DNA sequence: TGCGCCAGCAGCTTAAGACAGGTCCTCAATCAGCCCCAGCATTTT. Translating it yields CASSLRQVLNQPQHF.

The chain has TRBV14 and TRBJ2-2; TRBD2 might be the D (5 bases). Deletions cut 1 base from V and 7 bases from J, with 10 bases between. CDR1 and CDR2 from the germline V gene are SGHDN and FVKESK. The CDR3 loop spans 14 amino acids. CDR3 DNA sequence: TGTGCCAGCAGCCAAGCGAGCGGTTACGGGGAGCTGTTTTTT. Its protein product is CASSQASGYGELFF.

J is TRBJ2-1 and V is TRBV6-5; no firm D call. CDR3 size: 15 residues. In germline, CDR1 is MNHEY, CDR2 SVGAGI. Trimming stripped 2 bases from V and 5 bases from J, with 13 bases between. The CDR3 here is CASSYRVGRNNEQFF. The CDR3 DNA reads TGTGCCAGCAGTTACCGGGTGGGCAGAAACAATGAGCAGTTCTTC.

The rearrangement uses TRBV28 and TRBJ2-7; D might be TRBD1 (5 bases). From germline, CDR1 is MDHEN and CDR2 SYDVKM. The CDR3 has 13 residues. With 3 bases removed from V and 1 base from J, the gap between germline ends came to 7 bases. The CDR3 coding sequence is TGTGCCAGCAGTTTGGCAGGGTCCTACGAGCAGTACTTC. Protein sequence: CASSLAGSYEQYF.

V gene TRBV29-1 combines with J gene TRBJ2-1, with D possibly being TRBD2 (6 bases). Between the trimmed V and J ends, which lost 4 bases and 8 bases, there was a span of 15 bases. The CDR3 runs to 13 residues. The germline CDR1 and CDR2 sequences are SQVTM and ANQGSEA. The CDR3 DNA is TGCAGCGTTGCTTCGGGAGCCGGCGATGAGCAGTTCTTC. Translating gives CSVASGAGDEQFF.

This chain uses TRBV29-1 with TRBJ2-1; 15 bases align to TRBD2. Germline assignment: CDR1 SQVTM and CDR2 ANQGSEA. The CDR3 totals 17 residues. The junction had 14 bases not matched to a gene; V was cut back by 7 bases and J by 7 bases. The CDR3 DNA reads TGCAGCGCCGGTCGGACTAGCGGGAGGGATATTCTAAATGAGCAGTTCTTC. It specifies CSAGRTSGRDILNEQFF.

This clone occurred a few times. The genes are TRBV30 and TRBJ2-5; D remains unclear. The CDR3 consists of 13 residues. Germline loops: CDR1 GTSNPN, CDR2 SVGIG (reference sequence). With 6 bases removed from V and 3 bases from J, the gap between germline ends came to 14 bases. The CDR3 reads CACSERPKETQYF. The CDR3 coding sequence is TGTGCCTGCTCCGAGAGGCCTAAAGAGACCCAGTACTTC.

This chain joins TRBV14 and TRBJ2-7; the match to TRBD2 covers 8 bases. The germline V gene encodes CDR1 SGHDN and CDR2 FVKESK. Trimming at V came to 2 bases and at J to 3 bases, leaving 6 bases not matched to a gene. This CDR3 spans 15 amino acids. The CDR3 spells CASSQRAGALYEQYF. The CDR3 DNA reads as TGTGCCAGCAGCCAAAGAGCGGGAGCCCTCTACGAGCAGTACTTC.

This clone has more than one count but fewer than ten. The chain employs TRBV15 and TRBJ2-3; TRBD1 matches at 8 bases. The V gene end was trimmed by 5 bases and the J gene end by 6 bases; junction bases not matched to a gene: 4. This CDR3 spans 13 amino acids. CDR1 and CDR2 from the germline V gene are LNHNV and YYDKDF (reference sequence). CDR3: CATSGQGSDTQYF. CDR3 DNA sequence: TGTGCCACCAGCGGACAGGGTTCGGATACGCAGTATTTT.